This T cell receptor beta chain was identified during a study of T cells in Graves' hyperthyroidism and ophthalmopathy. Study observations and caveats: The majority of expanded thyroid clonotypes above 0.001 also appeared in blood.

The CDR3 regions of TCR beta were amplified from RNA transcripts. A first-round RT-PCR of the TCR CDR3 used the HTBI primer set. In TCRdb, the multiplex PCR reads were re-called with MiXCR into one record per CDR3 protein. The data show roughly 500,000 distinct CDR3 sequences, 46% seen once. With 6 bases clipped from V and 5 bases from J, the junction kept 7 bases outside the gene matches. The germline V gene has CDR1 GTSNPN and CDR2 SVGIG (reference sequence). This CDR3 spans 13 amino acids. This clonotype was recorded a few times. The antigen is unknown. V usage is TRBV30 and J usage is TRBJ1-2, with 9 bases identical to TRBD1. This receptor was identified in an adult woman with Graves' disease, either hyperthyroidism or ophthalmopathy (not recorded which). Sequenced sample: peripheral blood or thyroid tissue (not recorded which). The CDR3 reads CACPHGTGYGYTF. The CDR3 nucleotides read TGTGCCTGCCCCCATGGGACAGGGTATGGCTACACCTTC.